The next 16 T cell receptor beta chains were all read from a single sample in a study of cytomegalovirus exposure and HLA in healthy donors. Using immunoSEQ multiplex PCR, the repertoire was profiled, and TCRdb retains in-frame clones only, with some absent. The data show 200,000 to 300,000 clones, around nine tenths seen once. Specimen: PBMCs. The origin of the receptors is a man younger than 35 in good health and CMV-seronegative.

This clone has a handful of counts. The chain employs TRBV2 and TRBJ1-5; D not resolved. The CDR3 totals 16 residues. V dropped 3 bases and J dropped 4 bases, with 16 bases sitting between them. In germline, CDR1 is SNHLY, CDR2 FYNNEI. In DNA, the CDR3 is TGTGCCAGCAGTGATTTTGGGCAGGCCCCAAATCAGCCCCAGCATTTT. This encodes CASSDFGQAPNQPQHF.

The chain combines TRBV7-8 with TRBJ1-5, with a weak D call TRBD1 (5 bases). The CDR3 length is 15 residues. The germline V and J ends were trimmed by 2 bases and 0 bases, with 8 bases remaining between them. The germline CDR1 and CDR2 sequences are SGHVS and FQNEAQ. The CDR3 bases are TGTGCCAGCAGCTTAAGACAGTATAGCAATCAGCCCCAGCATTTT. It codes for CASSLRQYSNQPQHF.

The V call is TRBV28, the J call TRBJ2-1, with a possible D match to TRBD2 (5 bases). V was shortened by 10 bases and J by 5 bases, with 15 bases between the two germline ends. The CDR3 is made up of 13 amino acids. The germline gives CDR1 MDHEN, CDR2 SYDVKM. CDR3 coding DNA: TGTGCCACATGGGAGCTAGCTAACAATGAGCAGTTCTTC. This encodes CATWELANNEQFF.

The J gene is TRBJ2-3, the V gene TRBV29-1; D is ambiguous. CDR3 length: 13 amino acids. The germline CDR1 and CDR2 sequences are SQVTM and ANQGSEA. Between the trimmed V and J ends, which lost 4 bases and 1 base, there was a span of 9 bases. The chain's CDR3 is CSVVSYRTDTQYF. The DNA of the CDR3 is TGCAGCGTTGTTAGCTACCGCACAGATACGCAGTATTTT.

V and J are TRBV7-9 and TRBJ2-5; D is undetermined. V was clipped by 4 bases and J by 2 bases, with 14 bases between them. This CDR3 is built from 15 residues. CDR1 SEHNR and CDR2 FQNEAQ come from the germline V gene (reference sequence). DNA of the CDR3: TGTGCCAGCAGCTCCCGGGTCCTCTCACAAGAGACCCAGTACTTC. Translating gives CASSSRVLSQETQYF. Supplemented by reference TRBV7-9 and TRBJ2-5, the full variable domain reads DTGVSQNPRHKITKRGQNVTFRCDPISEHNRLYWYRQTLGQGPEFLTYFQNEAQLEKSRLLSDRFSAERPKGSFSTLEIQRTEQGDSAMYLCASSSRVLSQETQYFGPGTRLLVL.

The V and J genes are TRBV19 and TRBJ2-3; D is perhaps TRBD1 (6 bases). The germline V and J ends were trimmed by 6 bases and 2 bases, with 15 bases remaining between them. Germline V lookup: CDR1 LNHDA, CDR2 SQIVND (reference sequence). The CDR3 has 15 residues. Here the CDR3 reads CASRETGTTTDTQYF. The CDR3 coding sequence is TGTGCCAGTAGAGAAACCGGGACAACCACAGATACGCAGTATTTT.

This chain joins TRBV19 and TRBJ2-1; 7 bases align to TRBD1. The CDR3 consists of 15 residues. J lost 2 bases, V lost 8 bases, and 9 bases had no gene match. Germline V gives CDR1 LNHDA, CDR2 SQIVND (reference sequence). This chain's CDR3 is CASRPRTGAYNEQFF. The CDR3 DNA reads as TGTGCCAGTCGTCCTAGGACAGGAGCCTACAATGAGCAGTTCTTC. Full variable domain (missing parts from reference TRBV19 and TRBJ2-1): DGGITQSPKYLFRKEGQNVTLSCEQNLNHDAMYWYRQDPGQGLRLIYYSQIVNDFQKGDIAEGYSVSREKKESFPLTVTSAQKNPTAFYLCASRPRTGAYNEQFFGPGTRLTVL.

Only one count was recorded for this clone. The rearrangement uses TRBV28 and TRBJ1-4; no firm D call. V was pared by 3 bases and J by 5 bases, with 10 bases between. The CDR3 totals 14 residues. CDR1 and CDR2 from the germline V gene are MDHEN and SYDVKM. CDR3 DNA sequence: TGTGCCAGCAGTTTCTCAGGTTTCAATGAAAAACTGTTTTTT. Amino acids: CASSFSGFNEKLFF.

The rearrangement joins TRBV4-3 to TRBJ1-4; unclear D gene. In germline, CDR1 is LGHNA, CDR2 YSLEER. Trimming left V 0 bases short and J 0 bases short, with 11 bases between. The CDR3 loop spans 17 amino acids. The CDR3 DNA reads TGCGCCAGCAGCCAAGATCTAGGCAGCTCAACTAATGAAAAACTGTTTTTT. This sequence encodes CASSQDLGSSTNEKLFF.

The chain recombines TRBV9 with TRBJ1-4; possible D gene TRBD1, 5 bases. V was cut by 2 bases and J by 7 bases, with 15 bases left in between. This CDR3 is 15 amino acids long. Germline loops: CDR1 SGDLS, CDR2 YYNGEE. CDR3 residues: CASSVTGTQGEKLFF. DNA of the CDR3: TGTGCCAGCAGCGTCACCGGGACTCAGGGTGAAAAACTGTTTTTT.

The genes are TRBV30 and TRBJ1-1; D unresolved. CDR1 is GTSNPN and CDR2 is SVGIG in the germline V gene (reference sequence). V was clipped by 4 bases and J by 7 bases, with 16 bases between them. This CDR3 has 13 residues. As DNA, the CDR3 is TGTGCCTGGAACCCGGGATTTTTAGGTGAAGCTTTCTTT. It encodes CAWNPGFLGEAFF.

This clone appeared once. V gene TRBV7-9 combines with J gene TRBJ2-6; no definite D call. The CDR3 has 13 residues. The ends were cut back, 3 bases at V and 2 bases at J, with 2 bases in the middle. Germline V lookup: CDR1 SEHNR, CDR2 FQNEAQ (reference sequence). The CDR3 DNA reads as TGTGCCAGCAGCTTTACTGGGGCCAACGTCCTGACTTTC. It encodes CASSFTGANVLTF. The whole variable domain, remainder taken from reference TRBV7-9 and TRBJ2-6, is DTGVSQNPRHKITKRGQNVTFRCDPISEHNRLYWYRQTLGQGPEFLTYFQNEAQLEKSRLLSDRFSAERPKGSFSTLEIQRTEQGDSAMYLCASSFTGANVLTFGAGSRLTVL.

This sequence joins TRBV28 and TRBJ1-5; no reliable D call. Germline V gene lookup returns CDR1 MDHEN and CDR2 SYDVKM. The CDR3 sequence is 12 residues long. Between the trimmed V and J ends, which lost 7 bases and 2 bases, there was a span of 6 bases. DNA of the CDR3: TGTGCCAGCACCCTTCGCAATCAGCCCCAGCATTTT. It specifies CASTLRNQPQHF.

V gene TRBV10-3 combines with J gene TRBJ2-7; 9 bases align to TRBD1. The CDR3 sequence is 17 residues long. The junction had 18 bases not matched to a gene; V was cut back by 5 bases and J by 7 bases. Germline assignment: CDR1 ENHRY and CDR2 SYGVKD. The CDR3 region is CAISSNRGLTGIGEQYF. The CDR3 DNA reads TGTGCCATCAGTTCCAACAGGGGGCTGACGGGGATAGGAGAGCAGTACTTC.

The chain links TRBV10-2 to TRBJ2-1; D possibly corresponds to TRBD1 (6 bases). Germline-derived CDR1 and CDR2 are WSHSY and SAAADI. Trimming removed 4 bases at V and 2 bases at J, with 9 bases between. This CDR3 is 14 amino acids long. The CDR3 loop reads CASSVQGTYNEQFF. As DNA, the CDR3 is TGCGCCAGCAGTGTACAGGGCACCTACAATGAGCAGTTCTTC.

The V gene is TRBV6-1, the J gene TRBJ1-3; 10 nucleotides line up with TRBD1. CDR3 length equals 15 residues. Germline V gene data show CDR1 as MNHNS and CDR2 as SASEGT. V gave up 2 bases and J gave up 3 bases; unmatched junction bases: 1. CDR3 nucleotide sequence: TGTGCCAGCAGTGAAAGGGACAGGGGTGGAAACACCATATATTTT. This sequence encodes CASSERDRGGNTIYF.